These T cell receptor beta chains were read from a single sample in a study of neurological immune-mediated disorders. TCRdb processed the 5' RACE reads anew with MiXCR; each CDR3 protein has one entry. The table lists around 40,000 distinct CDR3 sequences, 6.5% to 7.5% of them singletons. The material sequenced was CD4+ T cells from blood. The receptors shown here come from a man in his fifties in good health. Each CDR3 is given with its conserved first and last residue. The D gene is left open where the match is weak. Size is stated as once, few or many counts, or a class when the clone is expanded.

d_call j_call v_call clone_size cdr3_nt cdr3_aa
. TRBJ2-1 TRBV20-1 many TGCAGTGCTAGAGACGGGTCAGGGTTTTACAATGAGCAGTTCTTC CSARDGSGFYNEQFF
TRBD2 TRBJ2-7 TRBV18 many TGTGCCAGCTCACTTAGCGGGTCTACCTCCTACGAGCAGTACTTC CASSLSGSTSYEQYF
TRBD2 TRBJ2-3 TRBV7-2 many TGTGCCAGCAGCTTAGCGGGACTAGCGGGAGCTGATACGCAGTATTTT CASSLAGLAGADTQYF
. TRBJ1-1 TRBV20-1 many TGCAGTGCTAGAAGTACACGTATGAACACTGAAGCTTTCTTT CSARSTRMNTEAFF
TRBD1 TRBJ2-1 TRBV6-1 many TGTGCCAGCCTCCCGGGACAGTCTAGGGATGAGCAGTTCTTC CASLPGQSRDEQFF
. TRBJ2-7 TRBV12-3/TRBV12-4 medium-sized TGTGCCAGCAGTTTTGGTGCTAGTCTCGCCGACGAGCAGTACTTC CASSFGASLADEQYF
. TRBJ2-2 TRBV20-1 many TGCAGTGCTACACTGGGACAACTCACCGGGGAGCTGTTTTTT CSATLGQLTGELFF
TRBD2 TRBJ2-3 TRBV4-2 many TGTGCCAGCAGCCGCCCTGGGACTAGCGGGAGAGGACATACGCAGTATTTT CASSRPGTSGRGHTQYF
TRBD1 TRBJ2-2 TRBV20-1 many TGCAGTGCCCAAAAGGACAGGCTCGCGAACACCGGGGAGCTGTTTTTT CSAQKDRLANTGELFF
. TRBJ2-1 TRBV5-1 many TGCGCCAGCAGCGCCGGGACCTTCAATGAGCAGTTCTTC CASSAGTFNEQFF
. TRBJ2-2 TRBV5-1 many TGCGCCAGCAGCTTGGAATCAGGGGTTGGTACCGGGGAGCTGTTTTTT CASSLESGVGTGELFF
TRBD2 TRBJ2-1 TRBV5-5 many TGTGCCAGCAGCTTCAGGACTAGCCATGAGCAGTTCTTC CASSFRTSHEQFF
. TRBJ1-5 TRBV6-6 many TGTGCCAGCACCAGCCGGATGGCCCTTTGGGGCAATCAGCCCCAGCATTTT CASTSRMALWGNQPQHF
. TRBJ2-2 TRBV20-1 many TGCAGTGCCAACGACGTGGACACCGGGGAGCTGTTTTTT CSANDVDTGELFF
. TRBJ2-7 TRBV20-1 many TGCAGTGCTAGAGTCGGGATTTGGTCCTACGAGCAGTACTTC CSARVGIWSYEQYF
. TRBJ2-3 TRBV18 many TGTGCCAGCTCACAAAACAGAGGGGGATTCACAGATACGCAGTATTTT CASSQNRGGFTDTQYF
TRBD2 TRBJ2-7 TRBV9 many TGTGCCAGCAGCGTTACTAGCGCGTCCTACGAGCAGTACTTC CASSVTSASYEQYF
TRBD2 TRBJ2-1 TRBV7-8 many TGTGCCAGCAGCTTCGCTAGCGGGAGAAACAATGAGCAGTTCTTC CASSFASGRNNEQFF
. TRBJ2-7 TRBV7-2 many TGTGCCAGCAGCTCCTCAATGACCTACGGGCAGTACTTC CASSSSMTYGQYF
. TRBJ2-4 TRBV20-1 many TGCAGCTTATGGGATAGCGGAAAAAACATTCAGTACTTC CSLWDSGKNIQYF